Below are 9 T cell receptor beta chains sequenced from a single sample in a study of shared clonotypes between healthy human individuals. Profiled with immunoSEQ multiplex PCR; TCRdb holds only in-frame clones, not every one. This sample has about 2 million clones, with approximately 95% found just once. CD8 cells classed as naive were CD45RO-negative and positively selected for CCR7, excluding terminally differentiated effector memory CD45RA+ cells. The sequenced sample was naive CD8+ T cells sorted from blood. Receptor source: a man between 18 and 35 years old in good health.

Concerning this clone itself: The same CDR3 arises from other DNA sequences in this sample as well. This sequence joins TRBV10-3 and TRBJ1-1; TRBD1 agrees at 11 bases. The CDR3 length is 15 residues. J was trimmed by 2 bases and V by 9 bases; bases with no gene match: 8. Germline V CDR1 and CDR2: ENHRY, SYGVKD. CDR3 sequence: CAMSGDRGINTEAFF. The CDR3 DNA sequence: TGTGCCATGTCTGGGGACAGGGGGATAAACACTGAAGCTTTCTTT.

This chain uses TRBV27 with TRBJ1-1; D gene unclear. Trimming took off 1 base at V and 6 bases at J, with 9 bases between the two ends. Germline CDR1 MNHEY, CDR2 SMNVEV (reference sequence). The CDR3 is 13 amino acids. DNA of the CDR3: TGTGCCAGCAGTTTATTCGAGGGTGCTGAAGCTTTCTTT. It specifies CASSLFEGAEAFF.

The chain recombines TRBV11-2 with TRBJ2-1, with D perhaps TRBD2 (6 bases). With 4 bases removed from V and 10 bases from J, the gap between germline ends came to 11 bases. CDR1 SGHAT and CDR2 FQNNGV come from the germline V gene. This CDR3 spans 12 amino acids. CDR3 loop: CASSSLSGEQFF. Here the CDR3 DNA reads TGTGCCAGCAGCTCCCTTAGCGGAGAGCAGTTCTTC.

The V call is TRBV5-8, the J call TRBJ1-2; D is ambiguous. CDR3 size: 15 residues. Trimming stripped 1 base from V and 2 bases from J, with 12 bases between. Germline values: CDR1 SGHTS, CDR2 YDEGEE. For the CDR3, the DNA is TGTGCCAGCAGCTTGTCCCCGGCCGCAAACTATGGCTACACCTTC. This gives the protein CASSLSPAANYGYTF.

V gene TRBV7-6 combines with J gene TRBJ2-7, with D tentatively TRBD1 or TRBD2 (5 bases each). Germline V gives CDR1 SGHVS, CDR2 FNYEAQ. V dropped 4 bases and J dropped 7 bases, with 17 bases sitting between them. The CDR3 is 14 residues long. CDR3 protein: CASSSGTQLGEQYF. CDR3 in DNA: TGTGCCAGCAGCTCCGGGACCCAATTGGGAGAGCAGTACTTC.

The chain couples TRBV27 to TRBJ2-7, with TRBD2 matching 11 bases. Germline V gene sequence: CDR1 MNHEY, CDR2 SMNVEV (reference sequence). This CDR3 is 15 amino acids long. V gave up 5 bases and J gave up 5 bases; unmatched junction bases: 8. CDR3 loop: CASSMILAGVHEQYF. The CDR3 region has the DNA TGTGCCAGCAGTATGATACTAGCGGGAGTCCACGAGCAGTACTTC.

This clone was observed a single time. The chain carries TRBV5-4 and TRBJ2-2; possible D gene TRBD1, 5 bases. Germline V gene sequence: CDR1 SGHNT, CDR2 YYREEE (reference sequence). The CDR3 extends over 15 amino acids. V lost 4 bases, J lost 6 bases, and 16 bases lay in between. As DNA, the CDR3 is TGTGCCAGCAGCGACAGCGAGTATGACGCCGGGGAGCTGTTTTTT. It yields the protein CASSDSEYDAGELFF.

The chain is built from TRBV28 and TRBJ1-2, with 12 bases lining up with TRBD1. Germline V lookup: CDR1 MDHEN, CDR2 SYDVKM. The trim removed 4 bases at V and 4 bases at J, leaving 16 bases unmatched. This CDR3 contains 19 residues. CDR3 residues: CASSYPLGQGALVPYGYTF. CDR3 nucleotide sequence: TGTGCCAGCAGTTATCCTCTGGGACAGGGGGCGTTGGTACCCTATGGCTACACCTTC.

Points on this clone: The same CDR3 is also encoded by other DNA sequences in this sample. The chain links TRBV6-5 to TRBJ2-3; D gene uncertain. The germline gives CDR1 MNHEY, CDR2 SVGAGI. V lost 0 bases and J lost 0, with 4 bases in between. The CDR3 has 14 residues. The CDR3 nucleotides read TGTGCCAGCAGTTACTCGCACAGCACAGATACGCAGTATTTT. It translates to CASSYSHSTDTQYF.